A single sample is the source of the 3 T cell receptor beta chains below, sequenced in a study of T cell responses to AZD1222 COVID-19 vaccine. Measured with immunoSEQ multiplex PCR; TCRdb has only the in-frame clones, and not every one. Of around 140,000 clones listed, roughly nine tenths are singletons. Specimen: peripheral blood, collected 28 days after the second dose of the MenACWY control vaccine. These receptors were taken from an adult who received the MenACWY meningococcal vaccine as a control.

The rearrangement uses TRBV28 and TRBJ1-6, with 8 bases aligning to TRBD1. J was trimmed by 7 bases and V by 5 bases; bases with no gene match: 10. This CDR3 is built from 16 residues. Germline CDR1 reads MDHEN; CDR2 reads SYDVKM. CDR3 DNA sequence: TGTGCCAGCAGTACCAGGACAGGGCTATCGAATTCACCCCTCCACTTT. Amino acids: CASSTRTGLSNSPLHF.

The CDR3 coding sequence is TGCAGCGTGGGGTTTCCGGGACAGGGGGTATACAATGAGCAGTTCTTC. Translated: CSVGFPGQGVYNEQFF. The V call is TRBV29-1, the J call TRBJ2-1, with 11 bases lining up with TRBD1. Trimming at V came to 6 bases and at J to 4 bases, leaving 11 bases not matched to a gene. The CDR3 has 16 amino acids. The germline CDR1 and CDR2 sequences are SQVTM and ANQGSEA.

The chain joins TRBV28 to TRBJ1-2; possibly TRBD1 for D (5 bases). This CDR3 has 14 residues. Germline V gene data show CDR1 as MDHEN and CDR2 as SYDVKM. V dropped 4 bases and J dropped 7 bases, with 16 bases sitting between them. The CDR3 reads CASSSPGGWGGYTF. The CDR3 coding sequence is TGTGCCAGCAGTTCCCCCGGGGGGTGGGGTGGCTACACCTTC.